This entry features one T cell receptor beta chain sequence. These data originate in a study of blood T cell repertoires in COVID-19. Some clones are missing from TCRdb's copy, which holds only in-frame ones; the method was immunoSEQ multiplex PCR. The sample has hundreds of thousands of clones, 70% to 90% seen once; the top ten hold 3%. CDR1 and CDR2 from the germline V gene are MGHDK and SYGVNS. V gave up 5 bases and J gave up 6 bases; unmatched junction bases: 7. This CDR3 region has 14 residues. This chain joins TRBV25-1 and TRBJ1-2, with 9 bases lining up with TRBD1. The source is a man younger than 35 with active or convalescent COVID-19. What was sequenced was peripheral blood. In DNA, the CDR3 is TGTGCCAGCAGTACCCGGGACAGGGTTAATGGCTACACCTTC. Its translation: CASSTRDRVNGYTF.